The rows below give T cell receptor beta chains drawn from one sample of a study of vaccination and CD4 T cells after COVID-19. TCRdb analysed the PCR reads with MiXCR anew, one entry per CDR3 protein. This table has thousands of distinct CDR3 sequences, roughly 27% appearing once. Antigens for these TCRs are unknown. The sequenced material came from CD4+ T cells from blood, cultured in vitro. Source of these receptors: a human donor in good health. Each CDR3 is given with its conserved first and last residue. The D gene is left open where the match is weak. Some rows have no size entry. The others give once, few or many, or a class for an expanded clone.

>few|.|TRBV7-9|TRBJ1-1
CASSLEGSLNTEAFF
TGTGCCAGCAGCTTAGAAGGCAGTTTGAACACTGAAGCTTTCTTT
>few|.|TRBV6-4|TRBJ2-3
CASSDSSGHTDTQYF
TGTGCCAGCAGTGACTCAAGCGGGCACACAGATACGCAGTATTTT
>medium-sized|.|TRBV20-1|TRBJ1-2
CSERGPTNYGYTF
TGCAGTGAGCGGGGACCCACTAACTATGGCTACACCTTC
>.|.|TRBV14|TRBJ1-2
CASSQVGGSYTF
TGTGCCAGCAGCCAAGTAGGGGGGAGCTACACCTTC
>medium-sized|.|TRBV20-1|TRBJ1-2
CSARTGLSSGYTF
TGCAGTGCTAGAACCGGACTCAGTAGTGGCTACACCTTC
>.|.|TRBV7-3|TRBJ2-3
CASSLNGFFTDTQYF
TGTGCCAGCAGCTTAAATGGGTTCTTCACAGATACGCAGTATTTT
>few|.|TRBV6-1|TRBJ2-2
CASSEAGELFF
TGTGCCAGCAGTGAAGCCGGGGAGCTGTTTTTT
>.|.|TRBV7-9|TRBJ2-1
CASSWDYNEQFF
TGTGCCAGCAGCTGGGACTACAATGAGCAGTTCTTC
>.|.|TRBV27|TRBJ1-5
CASSLSGAGRQPQHF
TGTGCCAGCAGTTTATCGGGTGCGGGTAGGCAGCCCCAGCATTTT
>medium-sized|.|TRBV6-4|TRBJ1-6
CASSDRDNSPLHF
TGTGCCAGCAGTGACAGGGATAATTCACCCCTCCACTTT
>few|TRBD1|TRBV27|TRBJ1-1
CASSLRGPYRENTEAFF
TGTGCCAGCAGTTTAAGGGGGCCGTACAGAGAGAACACTGAAGCTTTCTTT
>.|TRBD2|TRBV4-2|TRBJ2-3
CASSPGLAATDTQYF
TGTGCCAGCAGCCCCGGTCTAGCGGCCACAGATACGCAGTATTTT
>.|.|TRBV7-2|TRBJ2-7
CASSLVLVGGDEQYF
TGTGCCAGCAGCTTAGTGCTAGTAGGAGGTGACGAGCAGTACTTC
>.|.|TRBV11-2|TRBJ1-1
CASSLTNGNTEAFF
TGTGCCAGCAGCTTGACGAATGGTAACACTGAAGCTTTCTTT
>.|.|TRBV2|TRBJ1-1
CASRAASMNTEAFF
TGTGCCAGCAGGGCAGCCTCCATGAACACTGAAGCTTTCTTT
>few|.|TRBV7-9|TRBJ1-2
CAGIDTSYGYTF
TGTGCCGGTATCGACACCTCCTATGGCTACACCTTC
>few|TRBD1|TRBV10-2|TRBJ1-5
CASRRDRVDQPQHF
TGCGCCAGCAGACGAGACAGGGTGGATCAGCCCCAGCATTTT
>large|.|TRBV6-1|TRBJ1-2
CASSEPAYGYTF
TGTGCCAGCAGTGAACCCGCCTATGGCTACACCTTC
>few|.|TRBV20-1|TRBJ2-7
CSARTQGGTYEQYF
TGCAGTGCTAGGACGCAGGGGGGAACTTACGAGCAGTACTTC
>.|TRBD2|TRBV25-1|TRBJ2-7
CASSESGGLYEQYF
TGTGCCAGCAGTGAATCGGGAGGTCTCTACGAGCAGTACTTC
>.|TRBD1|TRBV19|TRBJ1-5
CASSIRYGTANYQPQHF
TGTGCCAGTAGTATTAGGTATGGGACAGCGAATTATCAGCCCCAGCATTTT
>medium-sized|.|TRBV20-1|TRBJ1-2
CSARTGGAHYGYTF
TGCAGTGCTAGGACGGGGGGGGCTCACTATGGCTACACCTTC
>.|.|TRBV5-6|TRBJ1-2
CASSPGGANYGYTF
TGTGCCAGCAGCCCCGGGGGAGCTAACTATGGCTACACCTTC
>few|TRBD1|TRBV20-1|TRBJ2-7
CSARDWQRQGSNEQYF
TGCAGTGCTAGAGATTGGCAAAGACAGGGTTCCAACGAGCAGTACTTC
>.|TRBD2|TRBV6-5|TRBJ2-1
CASSSVASGATYNEQFF
TGTGCCAGCAGTTCTGTCGCAAGCGGGGCCACCTACAATGAGCAGTTCTTC
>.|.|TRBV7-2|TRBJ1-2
CASSRDGFYGYTF
TGTGCCAGCAGCAGGGACGGATTCTATGGCTACACCTTC
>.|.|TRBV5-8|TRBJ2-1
CASSLPPGSYSVNEQFF
TGTGCCAGCAGCTTGCCTCCCGGGTCCTACAGTGTCAATGAGCAGTTCTTC
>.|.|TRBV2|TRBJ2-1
CASSEAGGGEQFF
TGTGCCAGCAGTGAAGCGGGGGGCGGTGAGCAGTTCTTC
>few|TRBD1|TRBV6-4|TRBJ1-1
CASSAGTENTEAFF
TGTGCCAGCAGCGCCGGGACAGAAAACACTGAAGCTTTCTTT
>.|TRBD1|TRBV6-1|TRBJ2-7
CASSAGQGGLYEQYF
TGTGCCAGCAGTGCGGGACAGGGGGGTCTCTACGAGCAGTACTTC
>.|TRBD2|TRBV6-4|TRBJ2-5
CASSVEPGGQETQYF
TGTGCCAGCAGTGTTGAGCCGGGGGGGCAGGAGACCCAGTACTTC
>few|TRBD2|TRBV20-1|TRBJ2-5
CSAVSGGNIETQYF
TGCAGTGCCGTATCCGGGGGGAATATAGAGACCCAGTACTTC
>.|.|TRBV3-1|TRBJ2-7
CASRGGPTYEQYF
TGTGCCAGCCGCGGAGGCCCTACCTACGAGCAGTACTTC
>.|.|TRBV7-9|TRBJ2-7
CASSLEWATYEQYF
TGTGCCAGCAGCTTAGAGTGGGCTACCTACGAGCAGTACTTC
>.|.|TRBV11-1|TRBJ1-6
CASSSSWSPLHF
TGTGCCAGCAGCTCCTCATGGTCACCCCTCCACTTT
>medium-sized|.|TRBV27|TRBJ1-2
CASSLNSPGDYGYTF
TGTGCCAGCAGTCTTAACTCCCCAGGGGACTATGGCTACACCTTC
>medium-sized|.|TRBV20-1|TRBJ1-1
CSARAGGIMNTEAFF
TGCAGTGCTAGGGCTGGGGGTATCATGAACACTGAAGCTTTCTTT
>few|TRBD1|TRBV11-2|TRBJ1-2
CASSTLQGNYGYTF
TGTGCCAGCAGCACCCTACAGGGGAACTATGGCTACACCTTC
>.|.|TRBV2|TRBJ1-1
CASLTQGNTEAFF
TGTGCCAGTCTCACACAGGGGAACACTGAAGCTTTCTTT
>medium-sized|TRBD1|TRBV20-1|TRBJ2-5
CSAPGQGGETQYF
TGCAGTGCTCCGGGACAGGGGGGAGAGACCCAGTACTTC
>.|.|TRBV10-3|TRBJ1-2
CAIRRGGRGGGNYGYTF
TGTGCCATCAGGAGGGGGGGACGCGGAGGGGGTAACTATGGCTACACCTTC
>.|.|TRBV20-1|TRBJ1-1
CSARDLGARNTEAFF
TGCAGTGCTAGAGATCTTGGGGCCCGCAACACTGAAGCTTTCTTT
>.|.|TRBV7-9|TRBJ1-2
CASSSEETSYGYTF
TGTGCCAGCAGCTCTGAAGAGACGTCGTATGGCTACACCTTC
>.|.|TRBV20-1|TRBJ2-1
CSARNQEDEQFF
TGCAGTGCTAGAAACCAAGAGGATGAGCAGTTCTTC
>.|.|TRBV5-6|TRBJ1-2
CASSLGRRGTGYTF
TGTGCCAGCAGCTTGGGACGGCGCGGAACCGGCTACACCTTC
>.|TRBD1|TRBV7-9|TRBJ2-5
CASSLGQGAWETQYF
TGTGCCAGCAGCCTCGGACAGGGGGCATGGGAGACCCAGTACTTC
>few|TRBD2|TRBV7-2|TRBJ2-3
CASRKTSGGAPDTDTQYF
TGTGCCAGCAGGAAGACTAGCGGGGGGGCCCCTGACACAGATACGCAGTATTTT
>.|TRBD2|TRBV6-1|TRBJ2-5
CASSHLAGQETRYF
TGTGCCAGCAGCCACCTAGCGGGGCAAGAGACCCGGTACTTC